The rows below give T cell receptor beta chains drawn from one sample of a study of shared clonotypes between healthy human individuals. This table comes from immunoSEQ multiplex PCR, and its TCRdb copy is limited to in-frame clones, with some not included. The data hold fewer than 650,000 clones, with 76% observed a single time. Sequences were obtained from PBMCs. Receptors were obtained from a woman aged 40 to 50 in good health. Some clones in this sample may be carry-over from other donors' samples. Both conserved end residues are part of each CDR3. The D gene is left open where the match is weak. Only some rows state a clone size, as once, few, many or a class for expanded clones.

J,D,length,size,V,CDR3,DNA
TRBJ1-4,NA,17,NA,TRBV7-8,CASSLARFGVTNEKLFF,TGTGCCAGCAGCTTAGCGCGTTTCGGTGTGACTAATGAAAAACTGTTTTTT
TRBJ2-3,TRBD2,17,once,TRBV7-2,CASSLATSGTGGDTQYF,TGTGCCAGCAGCTTAGCGACTAGCGGAACCGGCGGGGATACGCAGTATTTT
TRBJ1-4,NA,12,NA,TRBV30,CARAGTNEKLFF,TGTGCTCGAGCGGGTACTAATGAAAAACTGTTTTTT
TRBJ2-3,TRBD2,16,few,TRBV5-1,CASSFFASGNTDTQYF,TGCGCCAGCAGCTTTTTTGCTAGCGGGAACACAGATACGCAGTATTTT
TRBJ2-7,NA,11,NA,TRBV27,CASSTGYEQYF,TGTGCCAGCTCGACAGGTTACGAGCAGTACTTC
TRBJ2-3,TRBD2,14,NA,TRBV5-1,CASSSSGSTDTQYF,TGCGCCAGCAGCTCTAGCGGGAGCACAGATACGCAGTATTTT
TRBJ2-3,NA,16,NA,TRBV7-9,CASSFNPSGGTDTQYF,TGTGCCAGCAGCTTTAACCCCTCGGGGGGCACAGATACGCAGTATTTT
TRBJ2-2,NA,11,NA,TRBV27,CASRSTGELFF,TGTGCCAGCAGGTCAACCGGGGAGCTGTTTTTT
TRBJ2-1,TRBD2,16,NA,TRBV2,CAILRLAGRTYNEQFF,TGTGCCATACTAAGACTAGCGGGACGTACCTACAATGAGCAGTTCTTC
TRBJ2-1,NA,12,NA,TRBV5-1,CASSLGQGEQFF,TGCGCCAGCAGTCTAGGACAAGGAGAGCAGTTCTTC
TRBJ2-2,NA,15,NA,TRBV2,CASNSWGENTGELFF,TGTGCCAGCAATAGTTGGGGGGAAAACACCGGGGAGCTGTTTTTT
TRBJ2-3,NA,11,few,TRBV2,CASRTTDTQYF,TGTGCCAGCCGTACGACAGATACGCAGTATTTT
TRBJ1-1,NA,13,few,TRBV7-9,CASSLQRDTEAFF,TGTGCCAGCAGCTTACAGCGGGACACTGAAGCTTTCTTT
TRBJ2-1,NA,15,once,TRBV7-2,CASSLVTDGYNEQFF,TGTGCCAGCAGCTTGGTGACAGACGGATACAATGAGCAGTTCTTC
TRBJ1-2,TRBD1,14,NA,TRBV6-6,CASSPTGASYGYTF,TGTGCCAGCAGCCCGACAGGGGCCTCCTATGGCTACACCTTC
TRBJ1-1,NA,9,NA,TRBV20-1,CSVELEAFF,TGCAGTGTCGAGCTAGAAGCTTTCTTT
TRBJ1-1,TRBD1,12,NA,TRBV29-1,CSVQDRSTEAFF,TGCAGCGTCCAGGACAGGAGCACTGAAGCTTTCTTT
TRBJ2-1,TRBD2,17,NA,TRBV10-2,CASMSREGIISYNEQFF,TGCGCCAGCATGTCGCGGGAGGGCATCATTTCCTACAATGAGCAGTTCTTC
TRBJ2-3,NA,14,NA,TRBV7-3,CASSLSGYTDTQYF,TGTGCCAGCAGCCTCTCCGGGTATACAGATACGCAGTATTTT
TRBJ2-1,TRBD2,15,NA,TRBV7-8,CASARPASGSYEQFF,TGTGCCAGCGCCCGTCCCGCTAGCGGGAGTTATGAGCAGTTCTTC
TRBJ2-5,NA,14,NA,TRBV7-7,CASSPRLSLGPQYF,TGTGCTAGCAGCCCCCGTCTGAGCTTAGGGCCCCAGTACTTC
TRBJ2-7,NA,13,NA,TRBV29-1,CSVESTLTYEQYF,TGCAGCGTTGAGTCTACCCTCACCTACGAGCAGTACTTC
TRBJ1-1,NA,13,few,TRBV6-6,CASSYDGNTEAFF,TGTGCCAGCAGTTACGACGGGAACACTGAAGCTTTCTTT
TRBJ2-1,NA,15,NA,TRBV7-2,CASSLGAGNYNEQFF,TGTGCCAGCAGCTTAGGCGCAGGGAACTACAATGAGCAGTTCTTC
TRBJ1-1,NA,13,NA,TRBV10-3,CAISGEGLGEAFF,TGTGCCATCAGTGGGGAGGGCCTAGGGGAAGCTTTCTTT
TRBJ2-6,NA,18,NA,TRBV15,CATSSGSLGNSGANVLTF,TGTGCCACCAGCTCCGGGAGCCTGGGCAACTCTGGGGCCAACGTCCTGACTTTC
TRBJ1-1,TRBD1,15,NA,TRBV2,CASDGPGEGATEAFF,TGTGCCAGCGACGGTCCAGGGGAGGGGGCCACTGAAGCTTTCTTT
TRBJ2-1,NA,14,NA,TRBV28,CASSLRRGWSEQFF,TGTGCCAGCAGTTTAAGGCGAGGGTGGTCTGAGCAGTTCTTC
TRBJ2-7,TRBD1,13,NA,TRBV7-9,CASSLGQGNEQYF,TGTGCCAGCAGCTTGGGACAGGGTAACGAGCAGTACTTC
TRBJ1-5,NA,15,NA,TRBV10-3,CAISEGEYSNQPQHF,TGTGCCATCAGTGAGGGGGAGTATAGCAATCAGCCCCAGCATTTT
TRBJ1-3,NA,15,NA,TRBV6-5,CASSSGAPSGNTIYF,TGTGCCAGCAGTTCGGGAGCCCCCTCTGGAAACACCATATATTTT
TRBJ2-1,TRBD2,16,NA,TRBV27,CASSFPASGRANEQFF,TGTGCCAGCAGTTTCCCGGCTAGCGGGAGGGCCAATGAGCAGTTCTTC
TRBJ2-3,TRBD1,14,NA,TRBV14,CASSRDSSTDTQYF,TGTGCCAGCAGCCGGGACAGTAGCACAGATACGCAGTATTTT
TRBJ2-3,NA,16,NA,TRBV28,CASRDPGGLGTDTQYF,TGTGCCAGCAGAGACCCCGGGGGGCTGGGTACAGATACGCAGTATTTT
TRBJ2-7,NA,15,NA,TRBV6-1,CASTPPSGSLYEQYF,TGTGCCAGCACCCCTCCTTCCGGGTCACTCTACGAGCAGTACTTC
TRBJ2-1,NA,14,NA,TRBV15,CATSRVPDSREQFF,TGTGCCACCAGCAGAGTCCCGGATTCACGTGAGCAGTTCTTC
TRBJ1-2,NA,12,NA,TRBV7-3,CASSSRTEGDTF,TGTGCCAGCAGCTCCCGGACGGAAGGCGACACCTTC
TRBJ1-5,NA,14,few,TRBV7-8,CASSLQGLNQPQHF,TGTGCCAGCAGCTTACAGGGCCTGAATCAGCCCCAGCATTTT
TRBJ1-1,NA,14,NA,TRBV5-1,CASSSSSVNTEAFF,TGCGCCAGCAGCTCTAGTTCAGTGAACACTGAAGCTTTCTTT
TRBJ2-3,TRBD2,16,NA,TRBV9,CASSASGRAGTDTQYF,TGTGCCAGCAGCGCAAGCGGGAGGGCAGGGACAGATACGCAGTATTTT
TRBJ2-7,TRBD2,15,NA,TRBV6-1,CASSEQASGPYEQYF,TGTGCCAGCAGTGAACAGGCTAGCGGCCCCTACGAGCAGTACTTC
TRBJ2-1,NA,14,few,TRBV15,CATSRDLGPNEQFF,TGTGCCACCAGCAGAGATCTGGGCCCGAATGAGCAGTTCTTC
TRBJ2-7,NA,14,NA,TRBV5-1,CASSTGRLMDEQYF,TGCGCCAGCAGCACGGGACGGTTGATGGACGAGCAGTACTTC
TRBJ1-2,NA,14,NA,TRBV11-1,CASSLVGAGGGYTF,TGTGCCAGCAGCTTAGTTGGGGCAGGCGGCGGCTACACCTTC
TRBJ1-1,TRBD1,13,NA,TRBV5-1,CASSRDSSPEAFF,TGCGCCAGCAGCCGGGACAGTTCCCCTGAAGCTTTCTTT
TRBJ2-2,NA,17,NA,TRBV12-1,CASSPTHRASCTGELFF,TGTGCCAGCAGCCCGACCCACAGGGCTTCGTGCACCGGGGAGCTGTTTTTT
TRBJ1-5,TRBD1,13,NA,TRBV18,CASSPYANGQGVF,TGTGCCAGCTCACCATATGCGAATGGACAGGGGGTTTTT
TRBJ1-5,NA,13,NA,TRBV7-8,CASSARINQPQHF,TGTGCCAGCAGCGCCCGAATCAATCAGCCCCAGCATTTT
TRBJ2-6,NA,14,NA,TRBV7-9,CASSRTAGANVLTF,TGTGCCAGCAGTCGGACGGCCGGGGCCAACGTCCTGACTTTC
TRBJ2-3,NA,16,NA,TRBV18,CASSLSGDASTDTQYF,TGTGCCAGCTCACTCAGTGGGGACGCCAGCACAGATACGCAGTATTTT